This T cell receptor beta chain originates from a study of shared clonotypes between healthy human individuals. The method was immunoSEQ multiplex PCR; TCRdb's version includes in-frame clones alone and lacks a portion of them. Among about 2.3 million clones listed, about nine tenths were seen once. Trimming took 0 bases from V and 3 from J, leaving 14 bases between them. This CDR3 has 17 residues. CDR1 MGHRA and CDR2 YSYEKL come from the germline V gene. The chain couples TRBV4-1 to TRBJ1-4, with D perhaps matching TRBD1 (6 bases). The specimen was naive CD4+ T cells from PBMCs. Subset: CD45RA+ positively selected. This clonotype was sampled from a man aged 18 to 29 in good health. Some clones in this sample may be carry-over from other donors' samples. The CDR3 loop reads CASSQEGRGAPNEKLFF. The CDR3, as DNA: TGCGCCAGCAGCCAAGAGGGAAGGGGGGCTCCTAATGAAAAACTGTTTTTT.